This T cell receptor beta chain was captured by sequencing in a study of T cell changes during pregnancy in multiple sclerosis. Trimming removed 8 bases from V and 3 bases from J; junction bases left unmatched: 5. The CDR3 contains 14 residues. CDR1 and CDR2 (germline): KGHSH, LQKENI. Sequenced by immunoSEQ multiplex PCR; TCRdb stores in-frame clones only, minus some. The sample holds tens of thousands of clones, 90% seen once. The input for sequencing was CD4+ T cells from peripheral blood mononuclear cells, taken in the first trimester of pregnancy. The sequence came from a female donor in good health, enrolled as a control in a pregnancy study. The J gene is TRBJ1-4, the V gene TRBV18; the match to TRBD1 covers 8 bases. CDR3 nucleotides: TGTGCCAGCGCCCCGACAGGGGCTAATGAAAAACTGTTTTTT. Protein product: CASAPTGANEKLFF.